A single sample gave rise to the 27 T cell receptor beta chains below, sequenced in a study of response to subunit inactivated influenza vaccine. In TCRdb, the RT-PCR reads were re-called with MiXCR into one record per CDR3 protein. The repertoire holds hundreds of thousands of distinct CDR3 sequences, with 14% as singletons. The sequencing used PBMCs from blood, collected around 15 days before vaccination. The receptors derive from a man in his fifties who received an inactivated influenza vaccine.

A few counts support this clonotype. V gene TRBV7-2 combines with J gene TRBJ2-7, with D perhaps matching TRBD1 or TRBD2 (5 bases each). The CDR3 totals 13 residues. Trimming left V 2 bases short and J 5 bases short, with 10 bases between. In germline, CDR1 is SGHTA, CDR2 FQGNSA. The CDR3 DNA reads as TGTGCCAGCAGCTTACTTCGGGGCCACGAGCAGTACTTC. Its protein is CASSLLRGHEQYF.

The CDR3 is CASRQGVYTGELFF. DNA for the CDR3: TGTGCCAGCCGACAGGGGGTCTACACCGGGGAGCTGTTTTTT. This chain links TRBV12-3 or TRBV12-4 with TRBJ2-2; 9 bases are a match to TRBD1. The CDR3 is 14 amino acids. Germline trimming cut 8 bases from V and 3 bases from J; bases unmatched to any gene: 4.

This clonotype has a handful of counts. CDR3 nucleotide sequence: TGTGCCAGCAGCCCCACCCCGCGAGGGAGGGCCCTCAATGAGCAGTTCTTC. It codes for CASSPTPRGRALNEQFF. The chain combines TRBV11-2 with TRBJ2-1; 7 bases fit TRBD2. The CDR3 has 17 residues. CDR1 is SGHAT, CDR2 FQNNGV, per germline. Germline trimming cut 5 bases from V and 6 bases from J; bases unmatched to any gene: 16.

This clonotype was counted a few times. This chain links TRBV20-1 with TRBJ2-1; D might be TRBD2 (5 bases). This CDR3 has 12 residues. Germline V gene sequence: CDR1 DFQATT, CDR2 SNEGSKA (reference sequence). CDR3 nucleotide sequence: TGCAGGACTATCGGACTGTACAATGAGCAGTTCTTC. This codes for CRTIGLYNEQFF.

There are a few counts of this clonotype. V is TRBV10-3 and J is TRBJ2-5; 12 bases are shared with TRBD2. In germline, CDR1 is ENHRY, CDR2 SYGVKD. The ends lost 4 bases at V and 5 bases at J; junction bases unmatched: 2. The CDR3 runs 14 residues. In nucleotides, the CDR3 is TGTGCCATCAGTGGCGGGACTAGCGGGGAGACCCAGTACTTC. It translates to CAISGGTSGETQYF.

There are many counts of this clonotype. The chain uses TRBV7-3 and TRBJ2-7; 9 bases fit TRBD2. This CDR3 has 14 residues. The V gene end was trimmed by 5 bases and the J gene end by 0 bases; junction bases not matched to a gene: 2. Germline lookup yields CDR1 SGHTA and CDR2 FQGTGA. The CDR3 DNA reads as TGTGCCAGCAGCCGGACTAGCGACTCCTACGAGCAGTACTTC. Its translation is CASSRTSDSYEQYF. The full variable domain, completed using reference TRBV7-3 and TRBJ2-7, is GAGVSQTPSNKVTEKGKYVELRCDPISGHTALYWYRQSLGQGPEFLIYFQGTGAADDSGLPNDRFFAVRPEGSVSTLKIQRTERGDSAVYLCASSRTSDSYEQYFGPGTRLTVT.

The chain carries TRBV20-1 and TRBJ2-1, with TRBD2 as a possible D gene (6 bases). The CDR3 sequence is 14 residues long. Germline-derived CDR1 and CDR2 are DFQATT and SNEGSKA (reference sequence). With 5 bases removed from V and 3 bases from J, the gap between germline ends came to 14 bases. CDR3: CSALRGTYYNEQFF. CDR3 coding DNA: TGCAGTGCTTTACGCGGGACTTACTACAATGAGCAGTTCTTC.

The rearrangement joins TRBV5-5 to TRBJ2-7; no clear D gene. Germline V CDR1 and CDR2: SGHKS, YYEKEE (reference sequence). V lost 0 bases and J 3 bases, leaving 10 bases between the germline ends. The CDR3 is 14 residues long. DNA of the CDR3: TGTGCCAGCAGCTTGGCCTACAGAAGCTACGAGCAGTACTTC. Translated: CASSLAYRSYEQYF.

This clonotype occurred a few times. This chain links TRBV12-3 or TRBV12-4 with TRBJ2-6; weak D call: TRBD2 (5 bases). Trimming took off 7 bases at V and 1 base at J, with 11 bases between the two ends. The CDR3 extends over 15 amino acids. The CDR3 nucleotides read TGTGCCAGCATTCTAGCAGGTTCTGGGGCCAACGTCCTGACTTTC. It translates to CASILAGSGANVLTF.

The V gene is TRBV7-9, the J gene TRBJ1-1; D ambiguous. Trimming stripped 8 bases from V and 2 bases from J, with 15 bases between. Germline V lookup: CDR1 SEHNR, CDR2 FQNEAQ (reference sequence). The CDR3 sequence is 14 residues long. Here the CDR3 reads CASFLHSGNTEAFF. CDR3 sequence (DNA): TGTGCCAGCTTTCTGCACAGCGGTAACACTGAAGCTTTCTTT.

This clonotype occurred a few times. V and J are TRBV29-1 and TRBJ2-7; 7 positions agree with TRBD2. This CDR3 contains 14 residues. V lost 6 bases and J lost 0; bases outside the gene matches: 8. Germline V CDR1 and CDR2: SQVTM, ANQGSEA. The CDR3 bases are TGCAGCGTGGGGGGGTTAGCCAGCTCCTACGAGCAGTACTTC. Protein sequence: CSVGGLASSYEQYF.

This clonotype has more than one count but fewer than ten. CDR3 DNA: TGTGCCATCAGCCCCGGGGGGGATCAGCCCCAGCATTTT. This encodes CAISPGGDQPQHF. The V gene is TRBV10-3, the J gene TRBJ1-5; possibly TRBD1 for D (5 bases). This CDR3 has 13 amino acids. CDR1 and CDR2 from the germline V gene are ENHRY and SYGVKD. V lost 6 bases, J lost 5 bases, and 11 bases lay in between.

This rearrangement joins TRBV28 to TRBJ2-3, with 8 bases matching TRBD1. Germline V CDR1 and CDR2: MDHEN, SYDVKM. The CDR3 spans 15 residues. V lost 6 bases, J lost 1 base, and 6 bases stayed unmatched. CDR3 coding DNA: TGTGCCAGCAGCCCTGGGGGACAGGGCACAGATACGCAGTATTTT. It specifies CASSPGGQGTDTQYF. The whole variable domain, remainder taken from reference TRBV28 and TRBJ2-3, is DVKVTQSSRYLVKRTGEKVFLECVQDMDHENMFWYRQDPGLGLRLIYFSYDVKMKEKGDIPEGYSVSREKKERFSLILESASTNQTSMYLCASSPGGQGTDTQYFGPGTRLTVL.

The sample holds a few counts of this clonotype. The rearrangement uses TRBV20-1 and TRBJ2-1; D possibly corresponds to TRBD2 (6 bases). Trimming pared 6 bases from V and 0 bases from J, leaving 12 bases between. This CDR3 spans 14 amino acids. The V gene's germline CDR1 is DFQATT and CDR2 SNEGSKA (reference sequence). CDR3: CSAVGGSSYNEQFF. Written as DNA, the CDR3 is TGCAGTGCCGTCGGGGGAAGCTCCTACAATGAGCAGTTCTTC.

This clonotype was picked up many times. The chain's CDR3 is CASSSGTGVQPQHF. DNA of the CDR3: TGTGCCAGCAGCTCTGGGACAGGGGTTCAGCCCCAGCATTTT. V is TRBV12-3 or TRBV12-4 and J is TRBJ1-5; 10 bases are a match to TRBD1. V dropped 6 bases and J dropped 6; count of bases not matched to a gene: 5. This CDR3 is 14 amino acids long.

Points on this clonotype: This clone may be a read error of a much larger clone one base away. J is TRBJ2-1 and V is TRBV3-1; the D is unclear. Germline values: CDR1 LGHDT, CDR2 YNNKEL (reference sequence). V lost 1 base and J lost 10, with 5 bases in between. The CDR3 is 11 residues long. DNA of the CDR3: TGTGCCAGCAGCCAAGTAAAAGAGCAGTTCTTC. It specifies CASSQVKEQFF.

This rearrangement joins TRBV5-1 to TRBJ2-3, with D possibly TRBD1 on 8 matching bases. Trimming shortened V by 2 bases and J by 6 bases, and 16 bases separated the two germline ends. CDR1 SGHRS and CDR2 YFSETQ come from the germline V gene. This CDR3 contains 15 residues. In nucleotides, the CDR3 is TGCGCCAGCAGCTTACAGGGGGGGGATTGGGATACGCAGTATTTT. It codes for CASSLQGGDWDTQYF.

A few counts support this clonotype. The V gene is TRBV7-2, the J gene TRBJ2-7; D gene unclear. The CDR3 has 14 residues. The V end was cut by 2 bases, the J end by 0 bases, with 8 bases between. Germline V gives CDR1 SGHTA, CDR2 FQGNSA. The CDR3 DNA sequence: TGTGCCAGCAGCTTAATGCAGGCCTCCTACGAGCAGTACTTC. The encoded protein is CASSLMQASYEQYF.

This clonotype has a handful of counts. J is TRBJ2-2 and V is TRBV10-3, with 12 bases matching TRBD2. The V gene's germline CDR1 is ENHRY and CDR2 SYGVKD. This CDR3 comprises 16 residues. J gave up 7 bases and V 7 bases, and 10 bases lay outside the gene matches. The chain's CDR3 is CAITPSSGGADGELFF. The CDR3, as DNA: TGTGCCATCACCCCCTCTAGCGGGGGGGCCGACGGGGAGCTGTTTTTT.

This clonotype was found many times. CDR3 protein: CASSGTGNQPQHF. The CDR3 nucleotides are TGTGCCAGCAGTGGGACAGGCAATCAGCCCCAGCATTTT. This rearrangement joins TRBV28 to TRBJ1-5; 7 bases match TRBD1. The CDR3 covers 13 residues. Germline assignment: CDR1 MDHEN and CDR2 SYDVKM. V lost 5 bases and J lost 2; bases outside the gene matches: 0.

This clonotype occurred many times. The chain recombines TRBV2 with TRBJ2-7, with unresolved D. Germline V gives CDR1 SNHLY, CDR2 FYNNEI. This CDR3 region has 13 residues. V was cut by 6 bases and J by 0 bases, with 9 bases left in between. The CDR3 protein is CASRTGPSYEQYF. DNA for the CDR3: TGTGCCAGCAGAACCGGGCCCTCCTACGAGCAGTACTTC.

Many counts were recorded for this clonotype. The chain employs TRBV7-2 and TRBJ2-1; D unclear. There are 13 residues in the CDR3. V was shortened by 2 bases and J by 6 bases, with 8 bases between the two germline ends. Per germline, CDR1 SGHTA and CDR2 FQGNSA. The CDR3 coding sequence is TGTGCCAGCAGCTTATACAAATTCAATGAGCAGTTCTTC. Translated: CASSLYKFNEQFF. Combining the CDR3 with reference TRBV7-2 and TRBJ2-1 gives the whole variable domain GAGVSQSPSNKVTEKGKDVELRCDPISGHTALYWYRQSLGQGLEFLIYFQGNSAPDKSGLPSDRFSAERTGGSVSTLTIQRTQQEDSAVYLCASSLYKFNEQFFGPGTRLTVL.

This clonotype was detected only a few times. The V gene is TRBV14, the J gene TRBJ2-5, with D perhaps matching TRBD2 (5 bases). Germline CDR1 is SGHDN and CDR2 is FVKESK. This CDR3 is 16 amino acids long. Trimming removed 3 bases at V and 0 bases at J, with 14 bases between. The CDR3 region has the DNA TGTGCCAGCAGCCAGGACTGGACCGTGTACCAAGAGACCCAGTACTTC. Its translation: CASSQDWTVYQETQYF. The whole variable domain, remainder taken from reference TRBV14 and TRBJ2-5, is EAGVTQFPSHSVIEKGQTVTLRCDPISGHDNLYWYRRVMGKEIKFLLHFVKESKQDESGMPNNRFLAERTGGTYSTLKVQPAELEDSGVYFCASSQDWTVYQETQYFGPGTRLLVL.

The chain recombines TRBV7-2 with TRBJ1-5; D perhaps matches TRBD1 (5 bases). With 2 bases removed from V and 5 bases from J, the gap between germline ends came to 13 bases. This CDR3 spans 15 amino acids. Germline CDR1 is SGHTA and CDR2 is FQGNSA. In DNA form, the CDR3 reads TGTGCCAGCAGCTTATGGTCGGGGGGGGATCAGCCCCAGCATTTT. Translation gives CASSLWSGGDQPQHF.

This rearrangement joins TRBV4-1 to TRBJ2-5; perhaps D is TRBD1 or TRBD2 (5 bases each). The V gene lost 4 bases and the J gene lost 1 base, with 10 bases spanning the gap. Germline values: CDR1 MGHRA, CDR2 YSYEKL. The CDR3 is 14 residues long. CDR3 DNA: TGCGCCAGCAGCCGGGGCGCGGGCCAAGAGACCCAGTACTTC. This codes for CASSRGAGQETQYF.

This clonotype has ten or more counts. CDR3 region: CASSLAQGAFEKLFF. The CDR3 region has the DNA TGTGCCAGCAGCTTAGCACAGGGGGCTTTTGAAAAACTGTTTTTT. The chain joins TRBV11-2 to TRBJ1-4; 9 bases align to TRBD1. The germline CDR1 and CDR2 sequences are SGHAT and FQNNGV. After removal of 1 base from V and 7 bases from J, the junction contained 4 bases not matched to a gene. The CDR3 contains 15 residues.

This clonotype occurred a few times. V is TRBV27 and J is TRBJ1-6; D unclear. Trimming took off 6 bases at V and 4 bases at J, with 7 bases between the two ends. CDR3 length: 13 amino acids. CDR1 MNHEY and CDR2 SMNVEV come from the germline V gene (reference sequence). The CDR3 DNA sequence: TGTGCCAGCAGGGACCGATATAATTCACCCCTCCACTTT. It yields the protein CASRDRYNSPLHF.